The 9 T cell receptor beta chains presented below share a single source sample, sequenced in a study of T cell changes during pregnancy in multiple sclerosis. Measured with immunoSEQ multiplex PCR; TCRdb has only the in-frame clones, and not every one. Altogether about 36,000 clones are present, approximately 91% being singletons, with the ten largest covering roughly 12%. The starting material was CD8+ T cells from peripheral blood mononuclear cells, obtained in the third trimester of pregnancy. All receptors derive from a female donor with multiple sclerosis, enrolled in a pregnancy study.

The chain links TRBV5-1 to TRBJ2-6; D not resolved. The CDR3 runs 15 residues. Trimming removed 5 bases at V and 0 bases at J, with 9 bases between. Germline V gene sequence: CDR1 SGHRS, CDR2 YFSETQ. The CDR3: CASSSSFSGANVLTF. Written as DNA, the CDR3 is TGCGCCAGCAGTAGTTCATTCTCTGGGGCCAACGTCCTGACTTTC.

The chain couples TRBV7-8 to TRBJ1-5, with a possible D match to TRBD1 (6 bases). Trimming pared 5 bases from V and 5 bases from J, leaving 16 bases between. The germline CDR1 and CDR2 sequences are SGHVS and FQNEAQ. The CDR3 has 15 residues. In DNA form, the CDR3 reads TGTGCCAGCAGCCCAACAGGGTCCGGTGATCAGCCCCAGCATTTT. This gives the protein CASSPTGSGDQPQHF. The full variable domain, its missing parts supplied by reference TRBV7-8 and TRBJ1-5, is GAGVSQSPRYKVAKRGQDVALRCDPISGHVSLFWYQQALGQGPEFLTYFQNEAQLDKSGLPSDRFFAERPEGSVSTLKIQRTQQEDSAVYLCASSPTGSGDQPQHFGDGTRLSIL.

The chain employs TRBV10-3 and TRBJ2-3, with TRBD2 as a possible D gene (5 bases). Trimming left V 0 bases short and J 0 bases short, with 19 bases between. CDR1 and CDR2 (germline): ENHRY, SYGVKD. The length of the CDR3 is 19 residues. CDR3 amino acids: CAISESEELSPTSTDTQYF. The CDR3 bases are TGTGCCATCAGTGAGTCGGAGGAGCTCAGCCCTACTAGCACAGATACGCAGTATTTT.

CDR3 coding DNA: TGCGCCAGCAGCCACGGGACAGGGAATCAGCCCCAGCATTTT. This sequence encodes CASSHGTGNQPQHF. The rearrangement joins TRBV4-3 to TRBJ1-5; 9 bases are a match to TRBD1. CDR1 is LGHNA and CDR2 is YSLEER in the germline V gene. Losses at the gene ends were 3 bases for V and 4 bases for J; bases not matched to a gene: 1. This CDR3 spans 14 amino acids.

The genes are TRBV7-3 and TRBJ2-2, with D perhaps TRBD2 (5 bases). The germline V gene has CDR1 SGHTA and CDR2 FQGTGA. The CDR3 loop spans 18 amino acids. Trimming cost V 4 bases and J 0 bases, with 18 bases left between them. This CDR3 is CASSSYGLTHSNTGELFF. The CDR3 DNA follows: TGTGCCAGCAGCTCCTACGGACTGACACACTCGAACACCGGGGAGCTGTTTTTT. The variable domain in full, with the rest retrieved from reference TRBV7-3 and TRBJ2-2, is GAGVSQTPSNKVTEKGKYVELRCDPISGHTALYWYRQSLGQGPEFLIYFQGTGAADDSGLPNDRFFAVRPEGSVSTLKIQRTERGDSAVYLCASSSYGLTHSNTGELFFGEGSRLTVL.

The chain uses TRBV27 and TRBJ2-7; the D is unclear. The CDR3 is made up of 13 amino acids. Per the germline V gene, CDR1 is MNHEY and CDR2 is SMNVEV (reference sequence). Deletions cut 4 bases from V and 4 bases from J, with 11 bases between. CDR3 sequence: CASSSTERYEQYF. The CDR3 DNA reads TGTGCCAGCAGTTCTACCGAGAGATACGAGCAGTACTTC.

The CDR3 is CASSQEGLVDTDTQYF. In DNA, the CDR3 is TGCGCCAGCAGCCAAGAGGGACTAGTGGACACAGATACGCAGTATTTT. The chain combines TRBV4-1 with TRBJ2-3, with TRBD2 matching 8 bases. Germline CDR1 MGHRA, CDR2 YSYEKL. V lost 0 bases and J lost 2; bases outside the gene matches: 4. The CDR3 runs to 16 residues.

This clone showed up just once. The chain links TRBV6-6 to TRBJ1-4; D gene ambiguous. V was shortened by 0 bases and J by 5 bases, with 4 bases between the two germline ends. This CDR3 is 13 amino acids long. The germline gives CDR1 MNHNY, CDR2 SVGAGI (reference sequence). The CDR3 nucleotides read TGTGCCAGCAGTTACTCTCCGAATGAAAAACTGTTTTTT. It codes for CASSYSPNEKLFF.

A single count supports this clone. V and J are TRBV5-6 and TRBJ1-6, with D uncertain. The germline gives CDR1 SGHDT, CDR2 YYEEEE. This CDR3 comprises 16 residues. The ends were cut back, 2 bases at V and 2 bases at J, with 11 bases in the middle. CDR3: CASSFGGNPYNSPLHF. The CDR3 nucleotides read TGTGCCAGCAGCTTTGGAGGGAACCCCTATAATTCACCCCTCCACTTT.